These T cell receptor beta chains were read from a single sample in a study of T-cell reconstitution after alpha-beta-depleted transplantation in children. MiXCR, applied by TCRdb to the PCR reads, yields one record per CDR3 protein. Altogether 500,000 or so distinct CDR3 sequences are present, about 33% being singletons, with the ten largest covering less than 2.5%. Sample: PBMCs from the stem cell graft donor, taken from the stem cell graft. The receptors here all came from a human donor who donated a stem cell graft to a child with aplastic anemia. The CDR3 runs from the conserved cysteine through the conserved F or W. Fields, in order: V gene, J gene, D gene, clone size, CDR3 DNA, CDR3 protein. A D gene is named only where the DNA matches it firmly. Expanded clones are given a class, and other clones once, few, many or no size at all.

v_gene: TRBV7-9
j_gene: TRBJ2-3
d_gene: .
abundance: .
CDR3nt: TGTGCCAGCAGAGCCCCCTATGGCGGTAGCACAGATACGCAGTATTTT
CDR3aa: CASRAPYGGSTDTQYF

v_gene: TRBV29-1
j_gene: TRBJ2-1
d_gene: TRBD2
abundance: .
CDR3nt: TGCAGCGTGATCTTAGCGGGAAGGGGCAATGAGCAGTTCTTC
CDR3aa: CSVILAGRGNEQFF

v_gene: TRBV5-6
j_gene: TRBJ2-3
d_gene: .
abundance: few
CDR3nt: TGTGCCAGCAGCATCCACGGGGGCACAGATACGCAGTATTTT
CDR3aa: CASSIHGGTDTQYF

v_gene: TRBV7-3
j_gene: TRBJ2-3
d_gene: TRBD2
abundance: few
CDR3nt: TGTGCCAGCAGCTCCACTGTAGCGGGAGGGATTGATACGCAGTATTTT
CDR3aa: CASSSTVAGGIDTQYF

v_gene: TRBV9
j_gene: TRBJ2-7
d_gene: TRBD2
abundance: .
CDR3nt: TGTGCCAGCAGCGTGGCTAGCGGGAGCCCCGAGCAGTACTTC
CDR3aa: CASSVASGSPEQYF

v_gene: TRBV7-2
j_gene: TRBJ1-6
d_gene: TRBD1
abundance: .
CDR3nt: TGTGCCAGCAGGACCGGGACAGGGGAAACACCCCTCCACTTT
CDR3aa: CASRTGTGETPLHF

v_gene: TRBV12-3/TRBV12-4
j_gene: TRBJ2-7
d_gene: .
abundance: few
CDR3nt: TGTGCCAGCAGCCCCCAGCGCGAGCAGTACTTC
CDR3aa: CASSPQREQYF

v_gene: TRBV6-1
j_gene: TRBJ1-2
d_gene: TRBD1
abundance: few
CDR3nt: TGTGCCAGCAATGACAGGGGCGTAGATGGCTACACCTTC
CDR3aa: CASNDRGVDGYTF

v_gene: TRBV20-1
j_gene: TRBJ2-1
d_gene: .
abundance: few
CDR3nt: TGCAGTGCTAGGGGTTACCGAGAGGGGCAGTTCTTC
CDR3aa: CSARGYREGQFF

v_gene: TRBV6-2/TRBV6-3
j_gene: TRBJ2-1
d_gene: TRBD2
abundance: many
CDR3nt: TGTGCCAGCAGTTACTCTGTACTAGCGGGAGTGTACAATGAGCAGTTCTTC
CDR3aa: CASSYSVLAGVYNEQFF

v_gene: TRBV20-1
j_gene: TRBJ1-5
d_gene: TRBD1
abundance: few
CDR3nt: TGCAGTGCTAGAGATTCGGCAGGGGGACTTCAGCCCCAGCATTTT
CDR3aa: CSARDSAGGLQPQHF

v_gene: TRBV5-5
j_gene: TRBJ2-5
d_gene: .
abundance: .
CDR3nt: TGTGCCAGCAGCATGGCTCCGGGACAAAGCCAAGAGACCCAGTACTTC
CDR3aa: CASSMAPGQSQETQYF

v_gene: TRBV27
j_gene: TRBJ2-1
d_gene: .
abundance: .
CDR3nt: TGTGCCAGCAGCTACAAACTCGGGACTGAGCAGTTCTTC
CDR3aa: CASSYKLGTEQFF

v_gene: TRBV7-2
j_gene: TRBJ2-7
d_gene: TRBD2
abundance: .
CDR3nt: TGTGCCAGCAGCTTAGGATGGGAGGGCGAGCAGTACTTC
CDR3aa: CASSLGWEGEQYF

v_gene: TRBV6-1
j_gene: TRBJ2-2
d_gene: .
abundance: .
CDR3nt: TGTGCCAGCAGTGAATCAGGGATCCTGGCCGGGGAGCTGTTTTTT
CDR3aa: CASSESGILAGELFF

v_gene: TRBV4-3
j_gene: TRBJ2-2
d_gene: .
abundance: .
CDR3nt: TGCGCCAGCAGCCAAGTCTTCCTAAAGGGTCACACCGGGGAGCTGTTTTTT
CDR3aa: CASSQVFLKGHTGELFF